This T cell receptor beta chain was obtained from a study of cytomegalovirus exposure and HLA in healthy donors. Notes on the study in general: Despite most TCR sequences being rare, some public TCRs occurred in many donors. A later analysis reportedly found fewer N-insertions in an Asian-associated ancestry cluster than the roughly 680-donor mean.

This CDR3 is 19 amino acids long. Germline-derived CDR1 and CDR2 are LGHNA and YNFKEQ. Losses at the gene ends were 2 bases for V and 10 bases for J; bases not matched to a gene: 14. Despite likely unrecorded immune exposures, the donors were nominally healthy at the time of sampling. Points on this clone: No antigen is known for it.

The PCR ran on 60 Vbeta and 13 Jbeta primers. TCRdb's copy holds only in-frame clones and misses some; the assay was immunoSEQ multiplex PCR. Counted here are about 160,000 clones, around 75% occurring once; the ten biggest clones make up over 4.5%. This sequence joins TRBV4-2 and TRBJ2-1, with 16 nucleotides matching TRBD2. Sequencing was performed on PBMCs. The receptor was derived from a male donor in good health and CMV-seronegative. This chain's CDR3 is CASSQPPGLAGGAGREQFF. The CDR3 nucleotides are TGTGCCAGCAGCCAACCCCCGGGACTAGCGGGGGGGGCGGGGAGGGAGCAGTTCTTC.